One and the same sample provided the 20 T cell receptor beta chains below, sequenced in a study of T cells in Graves' hyperthyroidism and ophthalmopathy. There were TCR beta CDR3 regions amplified from RNA transcripts. When the TCR CDR3 underwent first-round RT-PCR, the HTBI primer set was used. TCRdb processed the multiplex PCR reads anew with MiXCR; each CDR3 protein has one entry. The sample yields about 640,000 distinct CDR3 sequences, less than 25% seen once. Sample: blood. The receptors come from a young man with Graves' ophthalmopathy.

At least ten counts were recorded for this clonotype. The rearrangement links TRBV9 to TRBJ1-1; D is undetermined. The CDR3 sequence is 14 residues long. The V end was cut by 0 bases, the J end by 1 base, with 7 bases between. Germline V lookup: CDR1 SGDLS, CDR2 YYNGEE. This CDR3 is CASSVGVRNTEAFF. The DNA for the CDR3 is TGTGCCAGCAGCGTAGGGGTCCGGAACACTGAAGCTTTCTTT. Full variable domain (rest looked up from reference TRBV9 and TRBJ1-1): DSGVTQTPKHLITATGQRVTLRCSPRSGDLSVYWYQQSLDQGLQFLIQYYNGEERAKGNILERFSAQQFPDLHSELNLSSLELGDSALYFCASSVGVRNTEAFFGQGTRLTVV.

This clonotype was found many times. This chain links TRBV11-2 with TRBJ2-2; the D call may be TRBD1 or TRBD2 (5 bases each). Deletions cut 6 bases from V and 0 bases from J, with 11 bases between. Germline CDR1 SGHAT, CDR2 FQNNGV. The CDR3 totals 15 residues. The chain's CDR3 is CASRIGTANTGELFF. CDR3 sequence (DNA): TGTGCCAGCAGGATCGGGACGGCGAACACCGGGGAGCTGTTTTTT.

This clonotype was seen a few times. The rearrangement uses TRBV11-2 and TRBJ1-5, with 8 bases aligning to TRBD1. With V trimmed by 5 bases and J by 9 bases, 6 bases remained unmatched. Germline assignment: CDR1 SGHAT and CDR2 FQNNGV. CDR3 length: 13 residues. The CDR3 loop is CASSPGQVGPQHF. CDR3 nucleotide sequence: TGTGCCAGCAGCCCGGGACAGGTCGGGCCCCAGCATTTT.

The chain combines TRBV19 with TRBJ2-7, with TRBD1 matching 9 bases. Germline CDR1 is LNHDA and CDR2 is SQIVND (reference sequence). The CDR3 spans 15 residues. V was pared by 4 bases and J by 6 bases, with 10 bases of the junction left unmatched. This chain's CDR3 is CASSTSGTGYREQYF. The CDR3 nucleotides are TGTGCCAGTAGTACCTCCGGGACAGGGTACCGCGAGCAGTACTTC.

This clonotype was observed at least ten times. This chain links TRBV6-2 or TRBV6-3 with TRBJ2-1; possibly TRBD2 for D (6 bases). In germline, CDR1 is MNHEY, CDR2 SVGEGT. This CDR3 is 17 amino acids long. Trimming took 7 bases from V and 0 from J, leaving 19 bases between them. CDR3 sequence: CASTAGFGYSSYNEQFF. Here the CDR3 DNA reads TGTGCCAGCACCGCGGGGTTCGGATACAGCTCCTACAATGAGCAGTTCTTC.

The chain links TRBV18 to TRBJ2-1; 10 bases line up with TRBD1. V lost 3 bases to trimming and J lost 6 bases; unmatched junction nucleotides: 5. Germline assignment: CDR1 KGHSH and CDR2 LQKENI. This CDR3 is 15 amino acids long. The CDR3 nucleotides read TGTGCCAGCTCACCCCTCCGGGACAGGGGCAATGAGCAGTTCTTC. This sequence encodes CASSPLRDRGNEQFF.

This clonotype has just a few counts. This sequence joins TRBV5-1 and TRBJ1-2; D gene unclear. Germline V gives CDR1 SGHRS, CDR2 YFSETQ. CDR3 length: 15 residues. V lost 0 bases and J 4 bases, leaving 13 bases between the germline ends. In DNA form, the CDR3 reads TGCGCCAGCAGCTTGGATCCCAGCCCGGGCTATGGCTACACCTTC. Protein sequence: CASSLDPSPGYGYTF.

This clonotype was seen at least ten times. The chain is built from TRBV13 and TRBJ2-7; no clear D gene. The CDR3 is made up of 14 amino acids. V was pared by 5 bases and J by 2 bases, with 13 bases between. Germline CDR1 and CDR2: PRHDT and FYEKMQ (reference sequence). The CDR3, as DNA: TGTGCCAGCAGCCTCGGGTTCCCGGCCTACGAGCAGTACTTC. It is translated as CASSLGFPAYEQYF. Using reference TRBV13 and TRBJ2-7 for the parts outside the CDR3, the full variable domain is AAGVIQSPRHLIKEKRETATLKCYPIPRHDTVYWYQQGPGQDPQFLISFYEKMQSDKGSIPDRFSAQQFSDYHSELNMSSLELGDSALYFCASSLGFPAYEQYFGPGTRLTVT.

This clonotype was detected ten times or more. The chain uses TRBV2 and TRBJ1-2, with 10 nucleotides matching TRBD1. J lost 3 bases, V lost 4 bases, and 5 bases had no gene match. The CDR3 extends over 15 amino acids. CDR1 and CDR2 (germline): SNHLY, FYNNEI. The CDR3 here is CASSAGQGQYYGYTF. DNA for the CDR3: TGTGCCAGCAGTGCGGGACAGGGGCAATACTATGGCTACACCTTC.

The J gene is TRBJ2-7, the V gene TRBV12-3 or TRBV12-4; 8 bases match TRBD1. The CDR3 contains 16 residues. V trimming: 3 bases; J trimming: 5 bases; junction bases outside the gene matches: 12. CDR3 sequence (DNA): TGTGCCAGCAGTTTCGCCCGGACAGGGTCGGGCCACGAGCAGTACTTC. Its translation is CASSFARTGSGHEQYF.

This clonotype was detected ten times or more. CDR3 region: CASSVTREGTDTQYF. As DNA, the CDR3 is TGTGCCAGCAGCGTCACTAGGGAAGGCACAGATACGCAGTATTTT. V usage is TRBV4-2 and J usage is TRBJ2-3; possible D gene TRBD2, 5 bases. CDR3 size: 15 residues. Germline V gene lookup returns CDR1 LGHNA and CDR2 YNFKEQ. The V and J ends lost 5 bases and 1 base respectively, with 13 bases between them.

This clonotype was detected ten times or more. The chain has TRBV7-9 and TRBJ2-5; D possibly uses TRBD1 or TRBD2 (5 bases each). Per the germline V gene, CDR1 is SEHNR and CDR2 is FQNEAQ (reference sequence). With 4 bases removed from V and 4 bases from J, the gap between germline ends came to 16 bases. This CDR3 is built from 15 residues. In DNA form, the CDR3 reads TGTGCCAGCAGCTCACACCCGGTGAGGGGAGAGACCCAGTACTTC. This encodes CASSSHPVRGETQYF.

This clonotype was seen at least ten times. This chain links TRBV30 with TRBJ2-2; D not certain. The germline V gene encodes CDR1 GTSNPN and CDR2 SVGIG (reference sequence). V lost 0 bases, J lost 2 bases, and 4 bases lay in between. The CDR3 runs to 13 residues. CDR3 DNA sequence: TGTGCCTGGAGTGTGGCAAACACCGGGGAGCTGTTTTTT. Protein product: CAWSVANTGELFF.

The chain links TRBV7-2 to TRBJ2-3; 9 nucleotides align to TRBD2. The V segment lost 5 bases and the J segment 4 bases; nucleotides outside the gene matches: 10. This CDR3 is 16 amino acids long. Per germline, CDR1 SGHTA and CDR2 FQGNSA. The CDR3 here is CASSPPQAGGADTQYF. The CDR3 DNA reads TGTGCCAGCAGCCCCCCCCAAGCGGGAGGCGCAGATACGCAGTATTTT.

This clonotype was seen at least ten times. The chain has TRBV28 and TRBJ2-3, with D hard to call. CDR1 and CDR2 (germline): MDHEN, SYDVKM. Trimming left V 5 bases short and J 0 bases short, with 18 bases between. The length of the CDR3 is 17 residues. The CDR3 DNA reads TGTGCCAGCAGTCACAATACATACCACAGAAGCACAGATACGCAGTATTTT. Translation: CASSHNTYHRSTDTQYF.

This clonotype was counted many times. The genes are TRBV12-3 or TRBV12-4 and TRBJ2-7, with D possibly being TRBD1 (6 bases). Trimming took 6 bases from V and 3 from J, leaving 18 bases between them. The CDR3 extends over 15 amino acids. Written as DNA, the CDR3 is TGTGCCAGCAGCCCCGATCTGGGGGCTTTCTACGAGCAGTACTTC. It is translated as CASSPDLGAFYEQYF.

This clonotype was observed a handful of times. The J gene is TRBJ2-7, the V gene TRBV7-9, with TRBD2 identical over 10 bases. There are 17 residues in the CDR3. With V trimmed by 1 base and J by 5 bases, 11 bases remained unmatched. From germline, CDR1 is SEHNR and CDR2 FQNEAQ (reference sequence). CDR3 residues: CASSLGFSSGSGDEQYF. DNA of the CDR3: TGTGCCAGCAGCTTAGGATTTTCTAGCGGGAGTGGGGACGAGCAGTACTTC.

This clonotype turned up a few times. The rearrangement links TRBV28 to TRBJ2-1, with D maybe TRBD1 (6 bases). V was clipped by 4 bases and J by 4 bases, with 11 bases between them. The CDR3 sequence is 14 residues long. In germline, CDR1 is MDHEN, CDR2 SYDVKM. The CDR3: CASSSSGQYNEQFF. CDR3 DNA sequence: TGTGCCAGCAGTTCCAGCGGACAGTACAATGAGCAGTTCTTC. The variable domain in full, with the rest retrieved from reference TRBV28 and TRBJ2-1, is DVKVTQSSRYLVKRTGEKVFLECVQDMDHENMFWYRQDPGLGLRLIYFSYDVKMKEKGDIPEGYSVSREKKERFSLILESASTNQTSMYLCASSSSGQYNEQFFGPGTRLTVL.

The sample holds a few counts of this clonotype. The chain uses TRBV27 and TRBJ2-7, with TRBD1 matching over 8 bases. With 5 bases clipped from V and 3 bases from J, the junction kept 12 bases outside the gene matches. CDR1 and CDR2 (germline): MNHEY, SMNVEV (reference sequence). The CDR3 spans 16 residues. The CDR3 sequence is CASSPPVWDRNYEQYF. The CDR3 bases are TGTGCCAGCAGTCCTCCCGTATGGGACAGGAACTACGAGCAGTACTTC.

Ten or more counts support this clonotype. The chain combines TRBV28 with TRBJ2-1; 11 nucleotides agree with TRBD2. The germline CDR1 and CDR2 sequences are MDHEN and SYDVKM. With V trimmed by 7 bases and J by 4 bases, 6 bases remained unmatched. The CDR3 spans 15 residues. CDR3 in DNA: TGTGCCAGCACATCCGGGACTAGCGGATACAATGAGCAGTTCTTC. Protein sequence: CASTSGTSGYNEQFF.